This T cell receptor (beta chain) emerged from a study of shared clonotypes between healthy human individuals. Into CD45RA+ naive and CD45RA-negative memory subsets, the CD4+ cells were split. The test was conducted at deep level. The data were produced by immunoSEQ multiplex PCR, yet TCRdb's version contains in-frame clones alone and is incomplete. Of fewer than 2.5 million clones in the sample, 93% were seen once. With regard to this clone: Its specificity is not known. Other DNA sequences from this sample encode an identical CDR3 as well.

Findings and caveats of the study: Compared with memory subsets, naive subsets generally had larger estimated richness. Measured sharing among donors was expected to vary with sequencing depth.

CDR1 is SGHNT, CDR2 YYREEE, per germline (reference sequence). Trimming removed 0 bases from V and 1 base from J, with 5 bases in between. The length of the CDR3 is 13 residues. The specimen sequenced was naive CD4+ T cells from PBMCs. Subset indicated: CD45RA+ positively selected. The chain uses TRBV5-4 and TRBJ2-7, with D uncertain. The TCR comes from a man aged 18 to 30 in good health. Some clones in this sample may be carry-over from other donors' samples. DNA for the CDR3: TGTGCCAGCAGCTTGGCCGGGTCCTACGAGCAGTACTTC. It specifies CASSLAGSYEQYF.